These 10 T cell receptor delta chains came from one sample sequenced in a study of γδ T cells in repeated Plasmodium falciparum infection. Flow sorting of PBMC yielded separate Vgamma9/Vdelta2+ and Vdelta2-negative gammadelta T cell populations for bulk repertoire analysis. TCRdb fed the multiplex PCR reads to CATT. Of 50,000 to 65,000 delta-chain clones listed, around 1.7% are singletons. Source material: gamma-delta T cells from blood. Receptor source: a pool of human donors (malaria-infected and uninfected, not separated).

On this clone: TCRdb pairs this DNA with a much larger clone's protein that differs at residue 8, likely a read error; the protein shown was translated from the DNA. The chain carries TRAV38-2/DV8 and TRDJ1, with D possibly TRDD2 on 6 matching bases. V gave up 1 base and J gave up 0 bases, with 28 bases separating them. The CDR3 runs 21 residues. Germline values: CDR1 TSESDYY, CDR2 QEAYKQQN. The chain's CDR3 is CAYRSFLTNLPYKVYTDKLIF. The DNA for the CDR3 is TGTGCTTATAGGAGCTTTCTGACGAACCTTCCATACAAGGTGTACACCGATAAACTCATCTTT.

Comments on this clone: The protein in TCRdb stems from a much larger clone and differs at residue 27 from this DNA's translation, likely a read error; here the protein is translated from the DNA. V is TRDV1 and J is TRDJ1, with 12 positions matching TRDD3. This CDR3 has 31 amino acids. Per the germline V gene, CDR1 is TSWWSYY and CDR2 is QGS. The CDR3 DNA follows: TGTGCTCTTGGGGAACTGGATCCCGAGGATCCATTGGGGATCACCTTGTACTGGGGGATACTCCTTCATCTGTACACCTATAAACTCATCTTT. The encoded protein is CALGELDPEDPLGITLYWGILLHLYTYKLIF.

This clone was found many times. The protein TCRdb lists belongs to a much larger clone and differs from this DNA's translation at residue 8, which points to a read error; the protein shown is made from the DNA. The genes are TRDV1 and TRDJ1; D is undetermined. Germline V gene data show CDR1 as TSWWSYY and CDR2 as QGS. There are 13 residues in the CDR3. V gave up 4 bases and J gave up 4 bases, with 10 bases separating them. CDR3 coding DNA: TGTGCTCTTGGGGCATCGCCCTACGATAAACTCATCTTT. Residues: CALGASPYDKLIF.

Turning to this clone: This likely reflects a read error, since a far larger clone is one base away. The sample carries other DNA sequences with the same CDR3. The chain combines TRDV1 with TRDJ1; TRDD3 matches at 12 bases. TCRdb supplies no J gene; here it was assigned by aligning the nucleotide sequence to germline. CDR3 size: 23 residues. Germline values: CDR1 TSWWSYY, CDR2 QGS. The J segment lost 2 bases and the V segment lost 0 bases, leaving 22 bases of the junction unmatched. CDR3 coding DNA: TGTGCTCTTGGGGAACTGGGGCCTTCCTACGACTGGGGGATACAAGGGAATACCGATAAACTCATCTTT. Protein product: CALGELGPSYDWGIQGNTDKLIF.

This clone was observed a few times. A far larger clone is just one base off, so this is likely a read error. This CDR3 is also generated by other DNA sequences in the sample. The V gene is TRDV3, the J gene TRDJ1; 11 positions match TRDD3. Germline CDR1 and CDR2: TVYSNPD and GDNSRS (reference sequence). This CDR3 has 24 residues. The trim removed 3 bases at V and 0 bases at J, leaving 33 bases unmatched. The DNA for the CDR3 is TGTGCCTTACCAATGTCCCCCTCAACTGGGGGATATGCGTATCCAAAAACGTACACCGATAAACTCATCTTT. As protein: CALPMSPSTGGYAYPKTYTDKLIF.

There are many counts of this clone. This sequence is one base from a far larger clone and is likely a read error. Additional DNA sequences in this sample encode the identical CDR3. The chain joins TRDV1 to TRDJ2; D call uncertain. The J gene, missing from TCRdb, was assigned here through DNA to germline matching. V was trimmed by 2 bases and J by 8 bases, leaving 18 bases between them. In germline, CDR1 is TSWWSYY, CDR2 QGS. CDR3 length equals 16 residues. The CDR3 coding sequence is TGTGCTCTTGGGGAAGCTTTTTGTGATGGAACGGCACAACTCTTCTTT. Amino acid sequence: CALGEAFCDGTAQLFF.

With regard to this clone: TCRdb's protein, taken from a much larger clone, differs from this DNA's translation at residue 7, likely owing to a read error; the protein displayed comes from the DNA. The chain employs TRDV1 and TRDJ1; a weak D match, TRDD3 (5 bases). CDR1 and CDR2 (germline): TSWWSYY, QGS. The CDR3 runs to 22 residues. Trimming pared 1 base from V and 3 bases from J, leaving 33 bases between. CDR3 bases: TGTGCTCTTGGGGAACCCTCGGATTCCACGGGGACTAGGCCGATTTTGGCCGATAAACTCATCTTT. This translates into CALGEPSDSTGTRPILADKLIF.

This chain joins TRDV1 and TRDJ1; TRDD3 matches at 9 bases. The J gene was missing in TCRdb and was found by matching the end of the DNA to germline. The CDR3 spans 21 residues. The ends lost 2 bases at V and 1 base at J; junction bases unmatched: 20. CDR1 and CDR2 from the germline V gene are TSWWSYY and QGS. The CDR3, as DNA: TGTGCTCTTGGGGAATTCATACAGTCCGAGCCTGGGGGATTCGCCACCGATAAACTCATCTTT. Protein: CALGEFIQSEPGGFATDKLIF.

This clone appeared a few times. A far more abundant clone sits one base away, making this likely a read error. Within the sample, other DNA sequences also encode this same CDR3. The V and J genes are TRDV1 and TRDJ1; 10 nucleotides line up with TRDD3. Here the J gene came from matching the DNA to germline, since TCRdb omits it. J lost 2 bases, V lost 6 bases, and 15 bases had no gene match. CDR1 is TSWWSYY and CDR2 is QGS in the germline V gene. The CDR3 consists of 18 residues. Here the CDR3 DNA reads TGTGCTCTTGGAGAAGGCCTTGTTGGGGGATACATGACCGATAAACTCATCTTT. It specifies CALGEGLVGGYMTDKLIF.

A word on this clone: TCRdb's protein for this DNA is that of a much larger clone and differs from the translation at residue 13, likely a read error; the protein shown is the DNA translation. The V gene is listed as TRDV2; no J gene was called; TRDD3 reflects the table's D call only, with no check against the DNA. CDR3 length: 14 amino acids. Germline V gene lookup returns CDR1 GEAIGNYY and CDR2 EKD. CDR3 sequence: CACDLLGDFDKLTF. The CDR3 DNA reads TGTGCCTGTGACCTACTGGGGGATTTTGACAAACTCACCTTT.